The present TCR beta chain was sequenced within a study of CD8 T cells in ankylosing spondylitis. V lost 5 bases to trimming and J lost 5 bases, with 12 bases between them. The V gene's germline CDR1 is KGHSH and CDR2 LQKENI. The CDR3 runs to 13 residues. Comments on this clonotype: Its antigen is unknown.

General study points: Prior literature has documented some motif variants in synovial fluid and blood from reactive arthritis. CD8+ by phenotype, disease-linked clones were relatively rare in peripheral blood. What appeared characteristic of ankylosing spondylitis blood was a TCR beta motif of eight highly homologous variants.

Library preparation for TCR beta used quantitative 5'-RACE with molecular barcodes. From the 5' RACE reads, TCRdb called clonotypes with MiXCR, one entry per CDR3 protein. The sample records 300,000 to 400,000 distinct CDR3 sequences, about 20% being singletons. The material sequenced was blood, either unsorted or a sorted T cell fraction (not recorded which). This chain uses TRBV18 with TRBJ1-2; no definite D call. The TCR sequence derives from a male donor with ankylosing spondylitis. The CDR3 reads CASSTNEDYGYTF. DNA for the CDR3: TGTGCCAGCTCAACCAACGAAGATTATGGCTACACCTTC.